Shown below are 13 T cell receptor beta chains from a single sample sequenced in a study of CD4 T cell repertoires in COVID-19. The memory T cells were sequenced right after ex vivo isolation, without culture. Generated by immunoSEQ multiplex PCR, the TCRdb table keeps only in-frame clones and is missing some. The table has tens of thousands of clones, around 87% seen once; the top ten hold roughly 0.62%. Here the sequenced sample was central memory CD4+ T cells from blood, taken before the COVID-19 pandemic. Receptors were obtained from a human donor who had COVID-19.

The chain employs TRBV28 and TRBJ2-6, with TRBD1 matching over 7 bases. Germline CDR1 and CDR2: MDHEN and SYDVKM. The CDR3 consists of 17 residues. After removal of 10 bases from V and 1 base from J, the junction contained 13 bases not matched to a gene. Here the CDR3 reads CATKSAGGSSGANVLTF. The CDR3 DNA reads as TGTGCCACAAAATCGGCAGGGGGTAGTTCTGGGGCCAACGTCCTGACTTTC.

This sequence joins TRBV28 and TRBJ1-1, with TRBD1 as a possible D gene (5 bases). This CDR3 is 14 amino acids long. From germline, CDR1 is MDHEN and CDR2 SYDVKM. The V gene lost 5 bases and the J gene lost 6 bases, with 16 bases spanning the gap. The CDR3 DNA reads TGTGCCAGCAGTCTAACCCCAGGGCTAGCTGAAGCTTTCTTT. Its protein is CASSLTPGLAEAFF.

V and J are TRBV11-1 and TRBJ1-6; no definite D call. CDR3 length: 14 residues. Germline loops: CDR1 SGHAT, CDR2 FQDESV (reference sequence). Deletions cut 5 bases from V and 8 bases from J, with 13 bases between. CDR3 in DNA: TGTGCCAGCAGCCGCGGAGGGCGAGATTCACCCCTCCACTTT. Its protein product is CASSRGGRDSPLHF. Full variable domain (remainder filled in from reference TRBV11-1 and TRBJ1-6): EAEVAQSPRYKITEKSQAVAFWCDPISGHATLYWYRQILGQGPELLVQFQDESVVDDSQLPKDRFSAERLKGVDSTLKIQPAELGDSAMYLCASSRGGRDSPLHFGNGTRLTVT.

This chain uses TRBV6-1 with TRBJ1-5, with 10 bases identical to TRBD1. The V gene's germline CDR1 is MNHNS and CDR2 SASEGT. The CDR3 totals 14 residues. With 4 bases clipped from V and 4 bases from J, the junction kept 1 base outside the gene matches. This CDR3 reads CASSGQGANQPQHF. The CDR3 bases are TGTGCCAGCAGTGGACAGGGGGCTAATCAGCCCCAGCATTTT.

The chain has TRBV29-1 and TRBJ1-5, with 9 nucleotides matching TRBD1. The germline V gene encodes CDR1 SQVTM and CDR2 ANQGSEA. CDR3 length: 15 residues. J was trimmed by 4 bases and V by 4 bases; bases with no gene match: 8. The CDR3, as DNA: TGCAGCGTTGGTAAGGGGACAGGGTCTAATCAGCCCCAGCATTTT. Encoded protein: CSVGKGTGSNQPQHF. The complete variable domain, with remaining parts taken from reference TRBV29-1 and TRBJ1-5, reads SAVISQKPSRDICQRGTSLTIQCQVDSQVTMMFWYRQQPGQSLTLIATANQGSEATYESGFVIDKFPISRPNLTFSTLTVSNMSPEDSSIYLCSVGKGTGSNQPQHFGDGTRLSIL.

This clone was seen a single time. The chain uses TRBV11-2 and TRBJ2-7, with D uncertain. Germline assignment: CDR1 SGHAT and CDR2 FQNNGV. There are 11 residues in the CDR3. V lost 3 bases and J 3 bases, leaving 3 bases between the germline ends. This CDR3 reads CASSFSYEQYF. The CDR3 DNA reads TGTGCCAGCAGCTTCAGCTACGAGCAGTACTTC. Based on the CDR3 plus reference TRBV11-2 and TRBJ2-7, the full variable domain is EAGVAQSPRYKIIEKRQSVAFWCNPISGHATLYWYQQILGQGPKLLIQFQNNGVVDDSQLPKDRFSAERLKGVDSTLKIQPAKLEDSAVYLCASSFSYEQYFGPGTRLTVT.

The rearrangement joins TRBV7-9 to TRBJ2-7; 7 nucleotides align to TRBD1. Germline CDR1 is SEHNR and CDR2 is FQNEAQ (reference sequence). Germline trimming cut 5 bases from V and 7 bases from J; bases unmatched to any gene: 14. CDR3 length: 15 amino acids. CDR3 sequence: CASSLPDRELREQYF. The CDR3 DNA reads as TGTGCCAGCAGCCTCCCCGACAGGGAATTGAGAGAGCAGTACTTC.

The chain uses TRBV18 and TRBJ2-3; 10 nucleotides match TRBD2. The CDR3 is 16 residues long. Per germline, CDR1 KGHSH and CDR2 LQKENI. Losses at the gene ends were 2 bases for V and 5 bases for J; bases not matched to a gene: 7. Here the CDR3 DNA reads TGTGCCAGCTCACCAGTAGCGGGAGGAGGGCGAGATACGCAGTATTTT. Residues: CASSPVAGGGRDTQYF.

The J gene is TRBJ1-6, the V gene TRBV9; possible D gene TRBD1, 6 bases. Per the germline V gene, CDR1 is SGDLS and CDR2 is YYNGEE. Trimming took off 0 bases at V and 9 bases at J, with 16 bases between the two ends. The CDR3 sequence is 16 residues long. The CDR3 coding sequence is TGTGCCAGCAGCGTAGAAGGGGGAATGGGGTTTTCACCCCTCCACTTT. Its protein product is CASSVEGGMGFSPLHF. The variable domain in full, completed from reference TRBV9 and TRBJ1-6, reads DSGVTQTPKHLITATGQRVTLRCSPRSGDLSVYWYQQSLDQGLQFLIQYYNGEERAKGNILERFSAQQFPDLHSELNLSSLELGDSALYFCASSVEGGMGFSPLHFGNGTRLTVT.

The chain couples TRBV5-4 to TRBJ2-7, with unresolved D. The CDR3 is made up of 15 amino acids. V lost 0 bases to trimming and J lost 2 bases, with 12 bases between them. Per germline, CDR1 SGHNT and CDR2 YYREEE (reference sequence). The CDR3 DNA follows: TGTGCCAGCAGCTTGGACTATAGGAACACCTACGAGCAGTACTTC. Translated, it gives CASSLDYRNTYEQYF.

This sequence joins TRBV6-5 and TRBJ2-2; 10 bases are shared with TRBD2. Trimming cost V 5 bases and J 7 bases; bases outside gene matches: 7. CDR3 length: 15 residues. CDR1 is MNHEY and CDR2 is SVGAGI in the germline V gene. CDR3 bases: TGTGCCAGCAGTCAAGGGCTAGCGGGGGTCGGGGAGCTGTTTTTT. This codes for CASSQGLAGVGELFF.

The chain uses TRBV5-1 and TRBJ2-5; a possible D gene is TRBD1 (6 bases). This CDR3 region has 15 residues. CDR1 and CDR2 from the germline V gene are SGHRS and YFSETQ. V lost 4 bases and J lost 7, with 20 bases in between. The CDR3, as DNA: TGCGCCAGCAGCCCCGGAGCGTTCTCACAGGGGACCCAGTACTTC. Translating gives CASSPGAFSQGTQYF.

This chain joins TRBV6-1 and TRBJ2-2; D is unresolved. CDR1 and CDR2 from the germline V gene are MNHNS and SASEGT. V was shortened by 3 bases and J by 0 bases, with 8 bases between the two germline ends. CDR3 length: 15 residues. The CDR3 spells CASSDRPTNTGELFF. The CDR3 nucleotides read TGTGCCAGCAGTGACAGGCCTACGAACACCGGGGAGCTGTTTTTT.